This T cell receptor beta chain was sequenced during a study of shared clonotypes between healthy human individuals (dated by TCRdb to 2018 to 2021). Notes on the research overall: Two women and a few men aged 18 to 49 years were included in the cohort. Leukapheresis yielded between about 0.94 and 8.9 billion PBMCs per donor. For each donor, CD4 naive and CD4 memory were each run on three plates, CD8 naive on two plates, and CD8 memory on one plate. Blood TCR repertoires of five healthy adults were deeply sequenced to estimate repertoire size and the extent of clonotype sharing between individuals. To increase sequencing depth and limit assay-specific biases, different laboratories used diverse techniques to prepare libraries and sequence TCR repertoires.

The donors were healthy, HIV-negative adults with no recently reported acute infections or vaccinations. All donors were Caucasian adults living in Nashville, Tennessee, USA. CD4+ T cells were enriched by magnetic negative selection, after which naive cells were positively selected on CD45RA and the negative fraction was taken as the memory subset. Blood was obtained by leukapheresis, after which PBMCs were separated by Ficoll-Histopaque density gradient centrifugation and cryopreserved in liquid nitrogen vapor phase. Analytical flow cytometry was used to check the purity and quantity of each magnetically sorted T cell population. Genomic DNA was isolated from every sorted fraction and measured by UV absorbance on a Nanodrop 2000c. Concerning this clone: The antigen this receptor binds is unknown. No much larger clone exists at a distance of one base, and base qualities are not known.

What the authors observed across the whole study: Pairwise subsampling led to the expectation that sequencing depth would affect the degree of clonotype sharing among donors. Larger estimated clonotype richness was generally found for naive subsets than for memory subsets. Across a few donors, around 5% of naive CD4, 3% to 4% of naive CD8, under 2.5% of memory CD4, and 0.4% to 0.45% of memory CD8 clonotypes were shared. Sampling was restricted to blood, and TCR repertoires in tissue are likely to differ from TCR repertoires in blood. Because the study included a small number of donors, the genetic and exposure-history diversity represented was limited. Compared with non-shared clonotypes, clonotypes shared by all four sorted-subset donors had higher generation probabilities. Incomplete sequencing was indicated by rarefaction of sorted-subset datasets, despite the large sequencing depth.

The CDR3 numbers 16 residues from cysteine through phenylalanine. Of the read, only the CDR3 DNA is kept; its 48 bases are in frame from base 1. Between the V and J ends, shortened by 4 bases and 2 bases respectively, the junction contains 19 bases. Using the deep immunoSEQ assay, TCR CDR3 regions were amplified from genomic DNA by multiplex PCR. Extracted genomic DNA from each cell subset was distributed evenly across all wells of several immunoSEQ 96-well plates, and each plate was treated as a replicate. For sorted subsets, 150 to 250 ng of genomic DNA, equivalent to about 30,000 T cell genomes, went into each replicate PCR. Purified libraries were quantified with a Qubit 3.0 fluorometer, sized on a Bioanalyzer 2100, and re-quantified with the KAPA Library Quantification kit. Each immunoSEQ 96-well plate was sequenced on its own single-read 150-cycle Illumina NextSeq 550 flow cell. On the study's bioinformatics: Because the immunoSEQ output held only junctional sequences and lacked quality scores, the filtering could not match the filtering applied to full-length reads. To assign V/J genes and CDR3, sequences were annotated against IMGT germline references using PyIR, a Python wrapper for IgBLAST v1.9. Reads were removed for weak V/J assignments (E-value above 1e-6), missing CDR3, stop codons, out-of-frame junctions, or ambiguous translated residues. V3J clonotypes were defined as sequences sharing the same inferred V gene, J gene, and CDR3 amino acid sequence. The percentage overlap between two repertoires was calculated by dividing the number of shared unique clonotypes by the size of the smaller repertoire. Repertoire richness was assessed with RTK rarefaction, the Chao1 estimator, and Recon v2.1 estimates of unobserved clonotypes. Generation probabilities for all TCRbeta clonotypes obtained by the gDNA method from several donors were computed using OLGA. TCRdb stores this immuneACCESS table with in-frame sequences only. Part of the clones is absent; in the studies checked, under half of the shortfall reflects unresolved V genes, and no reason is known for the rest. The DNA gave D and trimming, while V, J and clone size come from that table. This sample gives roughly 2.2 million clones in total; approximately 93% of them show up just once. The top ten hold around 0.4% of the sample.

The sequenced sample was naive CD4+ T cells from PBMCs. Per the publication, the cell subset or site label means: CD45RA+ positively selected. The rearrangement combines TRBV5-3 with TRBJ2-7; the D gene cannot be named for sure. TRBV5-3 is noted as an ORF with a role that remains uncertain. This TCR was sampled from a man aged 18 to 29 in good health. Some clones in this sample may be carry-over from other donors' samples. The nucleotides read TGTGCCAGAAGCCCTGACCGGCCGGGTCACCCCTACGAGCAGTACTTC. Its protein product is CARSPDRPGHPYEQYF.